The 18 T cell receptor beta chains below were found in one sample sequenced in a study of neurological immune-mediated disorders. TCRdb called the 5' RACE reads again in MiXCR, with one record for every CDR3 protein. Here the sample spans 20,000 or so distinct CDR3 sequences, approximately 7.3% being singletons. The sequenced sample consisted of CD8+ T cells from blood. These TCRs come from a woman aged 30 to 39 with HTLV-1-associated myelopathy (HAM/TSP).

This rearrangement joins TRBV2 to TRBJ1-1; D ambiguous. Germline lookup yields CDR1 SNHLY and CDR2 FYNNEI. V was pared by 9 bases and J by 3 bases, with 11 bases between. This CDR3 region has 12 residues. The CDR3 loop reads CARGVRDTEAFF. CDR3 in DNA: TGTGCCAGAGGAGTCCGGGACACTGAAGCTTTCTTT.

There are many counts of this clonotype. The V call is TRBV7-7, the J call TRBJ2-1; D gene unclear. The germline V gene has CDR1 SSHAT and CDR2 FNYEAQ (reference sequence). This CDR3 is built from 13 residues. The V end lost 1 base, the J end lost 6 bases, and 7 bases lay between the germline ends. CDR3 nucleotide sequence: TGTGCCAGCAGCTTAGGGACCGGCAATGAGCAGTTCTTC. It yields the protein CASSLGTGNEQFF.

This clonotype showed up many times. The chain has TRBV5-1 and TRBJ2-4; TRBD1 matches 11 bases. The V and J ends lost 0 bases and 1 base, in that order; junction bases with no gene match: 3. CDR3 length: 17 residues. Germline V lookup: CDR1 SGHRS, CDR2 YFSETQ. CDR3 DNA sequence: TGCGCCAGCAGCTTGGCCGGACAGGGGGCCGCCAAAAACATTCAGTACTTC. Translation gives CASSLAGQGAAKNIQYF.

This clonotype has at least ten counts. J is TRBJ2-5 and V is TRBV20-1, with D perhaps matching TRBD1 (5 bases). The CDR3 is made up of 15 amino acids. Trimming removed 0 bases at V and 3 bases at J, with 14 bases between. Germline V gene data show CDR1 as DFQATT and CDR2 as SNEGSKA (reference sequence). The CDR3 nucleotides are TGCAGTGCTAGAGAACGTTGGGGCTACGAAGAGACCCAGTACTTC. Its translation is CSARERWGYEETQYF.

This clonotype was detected many times. The chain joins TRBV10-2 to TRBJ2-7; 8 nucleotides line up with TRBD2. CDR1 and CDR2 from the germline V gene are WSHSY and SAAADI. J gave up 6 bases and V 2 bases, and 6 bases lay outside the gene matches. The CDR3 spans 14 residues. The CDR3, as DNA: TGCGCCAGCAGTGAGCACGGGGGGGCCGGCGAGCAGTACTTC. Translated, it gives CASSEHGGAGEQYF.

In its sample, this clonotype was seen many times. The V gene is TRBV5-5, the J gene TRBJ1-4, with D possibly being TRBD1 (6 bases). This CDR3 has 14 residues. Germline CDR1 and CDR2: SGHKS and YYEKEE (reference sequence). V dropped 4 bases and J dropped 3 bases, with 10 bases sitting between them. DNA of the CDR3: TGTGCCAGCAGCCCGTGGGGGCCTAATGAAAAACTGTTTTTT. This translates into CASSPWGPNEKLFF.

This clonotype has ten or more counts. The V and J genes are TRBV5-1 and TRBJ1-6; D is perhaps TRBD1 (5 bases). Per the germline V gene, CDR1 is SGHRS and CDR2 is YFSETQ. V was shortened by 0 bases and J by 10 bases, with 11 bases between the two germline ends. The CDR3 loop spans 14 amino acids. In nucleotides, the CDR3 is TGCGCCAGCAGCTTGGGTTTCCGGGACTCACCCCTCCACTTT. It translates to CASSLGFRDSPLHF.

V is TRBV6-4 and J is TRBJ2-1, with a possible D match to TRBD2 (6 bases). Germline V gene sequence: CDR1 MRHNA, CDR2 SNTAGT. Trimming took off 6 bases at V and 5 bases at J, with 14 bases between the two ends. The CDR3 contains 14 residues. CDR3 loop: CASSERVGHNEQFF. For the CDR3, the DNA is TGTGCCAGCAGCGAGCGGGTGGGTCACAATGAGCAGTTCTTC.

At least ten counts were recorded for this clonotype. The chain has TRBV5-1 and TRBJ2-7; TRBD1 matches 9 bases. CDR3 length: 17 amino acids. J lost 5 bases, V lost 0 bases, and 12 bases had no gene match. Germline-derived CDR1 and CDR2 are SGHRS and YFSETQ. CDR3 region: CASSLALNRGPRNEQYF. The CDR3 bases are TGCGCCAGCAGCTTGGCCCTCAACAGGGGGCCGAGGAACGAGCAGTACTTC.

In this sample, this clonotype is medium-sized. The CDR3: CSAKIPDRAGGPSEKLFF. CDR3 in DNA: TGCAGTGCTAAAATCCCGGACAGGGCGGGCGGTCCGTCGGAAAAACTGTTTTTT. The chain recombines TRBV20-1 with TRBJ1-4; 8 nucleotides align to TRBD1. V gave up 4 bases and J gave up 8 bases; unmatched junction bases: 21. The CDR3 consists of 18 residues. In germline, CDR1 is DFQATT, CDR2 SNEGSKA (reference sequence).

This clonotype was picked up many times. V usage is TRBV6-1 and J usage is TRBJ2-1; 10 nucleotides line up with TRBD1. The CDR3 is 15 amino acids. Germline-derived CDR1 and CDR2 are MNHNS and SASEGT. The junction had 6 bases not matched to a gene; V was cut back by 4 bases and J by 6 bases. The CDR3 DNA reads TGTGCCAGCAGTGCCGGGACAGGGGTTGTCAATGAGCAGTTCTTC. Translated: CASSAGTGVVNEQFF.

This clonotype was counted ten times or more. The rearrangement links TRBV9 to TRBJ2-1; 10 positions agree with TRBD2. This CDR3 comprises 16 residues. V trimming: 0 bases; J trimming: 7 bases; junction bases outside the gene matches: 7. From germline, CDR1 is SGDLS and CDR2 YYNGEE. The CDR3: CASSVEASGGANEQFF. For the CDR3, the DNA is TGTGCCAGCAGCGTAGAGGCAAGCGGGGGGGCGAATGAGCAGTTCTTC.

This clonotype was seen repeatedly, ten times or more. The CDR3: CASSKYGGAGEQYF. The CDR3 region has the DNA TGCGCCAGCAGCAAATACGGGGGGGCGGGCGAGCAGTACTTC. The chain employs TRBV5-1 and TRBJ2-7; 8 bases agree with TRBD2. The V and J ends lost 4 bases and 6 bases, in that order; junction bases with no gene match: 9. From germline, CDR1 is SGHRS and CDR2 YFSETQ. The CDR3 consists of 14 residues.

This clonotype was seen at least ten times. The chain links TRBV5-6 to TRBJ2-7, with TRBD1 matching 9 bases. Germline V gene sequence: CDR1 SGHDT, CDR2 YYEEEE. This CDR3 has 14 residues. With V trimmed by 4 bases and J by 5 bases, 7 bases remained unmatched. The CDR3 protein is CASSLGQGTHEQYF. The DNA for the CDR3 is TGTGCCAGCAGCCTCGGACAGGGGACCCACGAGCAGTACTTC.

This clonotype came up many times. The genes are TRBV5-1 and TRBJ2-1; 12 bases align to TRBD1. Germline V gives CDR1 SGHRS, CDR2 YFSETQ. The CDR3 has 16 amino acids. Unmatched junction bases numbered 1, after V lost 1 base and J lost 2 bases. The CDR3 bases are TGCGCCAGCAGCTTGAGGGACAGGGGGCCCTACAATGAGCAGTTCTTC. Encoded protein: CASSLRDRGPYNEQFF. The full variable domain, rest sourced from reference TRBV5-1 and TRBJ2-1, is KAGVTQTPRYLIKTRGQQVTLSCSPISGHRSVSWYQQTPGQGLQFLFEYFSETQRNKGNFPGRFSGRQFSNSRSEMNVSTLELGDSALYLCASSLRDRGPYNEQFFGPGTRLTVL.

Many counts were recorded for this clonotype. The CDR3 region has the DNA TGTGCCAGCAGCCTTGACCGGATAGAGCGGGGGGGCTCCTACGAGCAGTACTTC. Its protein is CASSLDRIERGGSYEQYF. J is TRBJ2-7 and V is TRBV6-6; 10 bases align to TRBD2. Germline trimming cut 6 bases from V and 0 bases from J; bases unmatched to any gene: 14. Germline CDR1 is MNHNY and CDR2 is SVGAGI (reference sequence). This CDR3 contains 18 residues.

Only a few counts were recorded for this clonotype. This chain uses TRBV11-3 with TRBJ2-3; weak D call: TRBD1 (6 bases). In germline, CDR1 is SGHNT, CDR2 YENEEA. With 3 bases removed from V and 6 bases from J, the gap between germline ends came to 7 bases. This CDR3 region has 12 residues. The CDR3 bases are TGTGCCAGCAGCTTGGGGGCTGATACGCAGTATTTT. Its translation is CASSLGADTQYF.

This clonotype was counted at least ten times. The chain employs TRBV6-5 and TRBJ1-1; 7 nucleotides align to TRBD1. V lost 2 bases, J lost 5 bases, and 11 bases stayed unmatched. The CDR3 has 16 residues. The germline V gene has CDR1 MNHEY and CDR2 SVGAGI. CDR3: CASSYALEGAGTEAFF. CDR3 nucleotide sequence: TGTGCCAGCAGTTACGCGCTGGAGGGGGCAGGGACTGAAGCTTTCTTT.